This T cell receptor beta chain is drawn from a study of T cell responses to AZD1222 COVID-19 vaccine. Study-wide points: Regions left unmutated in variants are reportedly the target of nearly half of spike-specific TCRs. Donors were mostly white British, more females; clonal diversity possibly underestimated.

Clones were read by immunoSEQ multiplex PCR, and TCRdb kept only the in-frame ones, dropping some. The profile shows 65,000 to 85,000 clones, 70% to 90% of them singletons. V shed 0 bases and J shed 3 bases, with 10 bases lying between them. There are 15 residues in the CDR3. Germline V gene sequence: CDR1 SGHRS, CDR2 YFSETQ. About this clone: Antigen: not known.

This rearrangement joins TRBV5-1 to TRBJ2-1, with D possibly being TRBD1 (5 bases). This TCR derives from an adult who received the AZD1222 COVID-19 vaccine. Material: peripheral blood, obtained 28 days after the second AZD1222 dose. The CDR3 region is CASSLEQGLYNEQFF. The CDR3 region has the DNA TGCGCCAGCAGCTTGGAGCAGGGTCTCTACAATGAGCAGTTCTTC.